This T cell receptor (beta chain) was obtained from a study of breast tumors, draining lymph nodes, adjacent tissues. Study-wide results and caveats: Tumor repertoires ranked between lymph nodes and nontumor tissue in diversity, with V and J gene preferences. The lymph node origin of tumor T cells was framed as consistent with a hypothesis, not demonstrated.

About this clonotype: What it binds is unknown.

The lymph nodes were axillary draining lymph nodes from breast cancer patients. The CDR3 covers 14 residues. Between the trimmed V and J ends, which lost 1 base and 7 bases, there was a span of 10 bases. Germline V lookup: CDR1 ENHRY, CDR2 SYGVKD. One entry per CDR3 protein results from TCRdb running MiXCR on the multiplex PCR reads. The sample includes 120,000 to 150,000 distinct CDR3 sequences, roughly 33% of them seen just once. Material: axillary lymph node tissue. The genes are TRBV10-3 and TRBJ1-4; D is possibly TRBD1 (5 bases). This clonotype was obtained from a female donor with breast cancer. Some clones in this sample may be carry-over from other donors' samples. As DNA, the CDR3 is TGTGCCATCAGTGAGTTTGCAGGGACTGAAAAACTGTTTTTT. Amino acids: CAISEFAGTEKLFF.